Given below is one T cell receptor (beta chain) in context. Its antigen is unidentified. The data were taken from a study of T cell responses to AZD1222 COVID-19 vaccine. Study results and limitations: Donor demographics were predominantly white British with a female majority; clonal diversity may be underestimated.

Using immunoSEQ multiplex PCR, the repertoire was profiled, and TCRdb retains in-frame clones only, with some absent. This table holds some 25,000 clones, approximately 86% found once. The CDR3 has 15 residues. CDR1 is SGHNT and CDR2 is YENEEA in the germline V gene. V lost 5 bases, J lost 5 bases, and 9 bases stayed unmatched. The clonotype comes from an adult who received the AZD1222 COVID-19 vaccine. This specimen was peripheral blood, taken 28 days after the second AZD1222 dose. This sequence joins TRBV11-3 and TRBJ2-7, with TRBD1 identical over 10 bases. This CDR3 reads CASSPGGTGAHEQYF. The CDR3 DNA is TGTGCCAGCAGCCCAGGAGGGACAGGGGCACACGAGCAGTACTTC.